This record concerns one T cell receptor (beta chain) sequence. The data originate from a study of T cell responses to AZD1222 COVID-19 vaccine. Germline values: CDR1 LNHDA, CDR2 SQIVND (reference sequence). The CDR3 runs 12 residues. Here immunoSEQ multiplex PCR was the method, and the copy in TCRdb shows in-frame clones only, minus some. The profile covers tens of thousands of clones, with approximately 85% appearing a single time and 8.7% taken by the ten largest. The genes are TRBV19 and TRBJ1-4; 7 bases fit TRBD1. The source material was peripheral blood, sampled on day 0 of AZD1222 vaccination. The TCR sequence derives from an adult in good health. The CDR3 sequence: CAAQGDNEKLFF. The CDR3 DNA sequence: TGTGCGGCGCAGGGGGATAATGAAAAACTGTTTTTT.